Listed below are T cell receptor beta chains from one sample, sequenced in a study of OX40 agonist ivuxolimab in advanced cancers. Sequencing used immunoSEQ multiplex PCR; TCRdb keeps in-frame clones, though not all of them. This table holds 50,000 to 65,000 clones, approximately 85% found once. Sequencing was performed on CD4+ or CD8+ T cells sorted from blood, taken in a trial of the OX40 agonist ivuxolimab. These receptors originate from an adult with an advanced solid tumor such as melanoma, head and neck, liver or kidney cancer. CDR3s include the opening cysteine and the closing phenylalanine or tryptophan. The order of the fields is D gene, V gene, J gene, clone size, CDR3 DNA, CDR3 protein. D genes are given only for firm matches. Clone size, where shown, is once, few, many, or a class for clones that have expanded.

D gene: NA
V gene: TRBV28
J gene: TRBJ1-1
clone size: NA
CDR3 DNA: TGTGCCAGCAGTTGGGGGGCAGGAGGTGAAGCTTTCTTT
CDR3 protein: CASSWGAGGEAFF

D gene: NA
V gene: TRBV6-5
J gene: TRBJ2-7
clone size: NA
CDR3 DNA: TGTGCCAGCAGTTACCACGACAACTCCTACGAGCAGTACTTC
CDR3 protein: CASSYHDNSYEQYF

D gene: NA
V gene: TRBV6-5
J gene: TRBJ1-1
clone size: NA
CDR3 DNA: TGTGCCAGCAGTTACTCGAGGGACACTGAAGCTTTCTTT
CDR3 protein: CASSYSRDTEAFF

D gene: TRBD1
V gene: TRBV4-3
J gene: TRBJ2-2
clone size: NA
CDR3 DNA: TGCGCCAGCAGCCGCGCCGGGACAGGGTCCACCGGGGAGCTGTTTTTT
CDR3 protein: CASSRAGTGSTGELFF

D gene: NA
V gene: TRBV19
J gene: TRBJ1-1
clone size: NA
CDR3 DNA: TGTGCCAGTAGTCCCGGAGCGCCCCCGAGGGCTGAAGCTTTCTTT
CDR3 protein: CASSPGAPPRAEAFF

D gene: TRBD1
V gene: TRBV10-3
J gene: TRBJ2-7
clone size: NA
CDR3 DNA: TGTGCCATCAGTGAGTCGAGCCGGGACAGGGGTTTCCACGAGCAGTACTTC
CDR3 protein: CAISESSRDRGFHEQYF

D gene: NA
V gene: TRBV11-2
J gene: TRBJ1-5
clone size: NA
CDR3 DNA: TGTGCCAGCAGCTTAGTTGGCCTAAATCAGCCCCAGCATTTT
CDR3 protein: CASSLVGLNQPQHF

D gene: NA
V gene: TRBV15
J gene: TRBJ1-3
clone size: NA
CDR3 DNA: TGTGCCACCAGCAGAGATGAGGGGTTCTCTGGAAACACCATATATTTT
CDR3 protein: CATSRDEGFSGNTIYF

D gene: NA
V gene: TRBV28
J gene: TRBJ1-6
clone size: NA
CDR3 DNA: TGTGCCAGCAGGTCTATCGGGGGGTTAGGGTCACCCCTCCACTTT
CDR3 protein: CASRSIGGLGSPLHF

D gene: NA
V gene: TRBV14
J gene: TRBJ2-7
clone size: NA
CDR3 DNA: TGTGCCAGCAGCCAAGTAGCCAGGGATCAGTACTTC
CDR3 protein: CASSQVARDQYF

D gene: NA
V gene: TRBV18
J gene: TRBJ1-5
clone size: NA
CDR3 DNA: TGTGCCAGCTCACCGGAGATACCTTATAGCAATCAGCCCCAGCATTTT
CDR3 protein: CASSPEIPYSNQPQHF

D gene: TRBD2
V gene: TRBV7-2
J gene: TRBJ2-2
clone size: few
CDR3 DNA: TGTGCCAGCAGTTTAGCGGGAGGGCAGGGCGGGGAGCTGTTTTTT
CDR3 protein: CASSLAGGQGGELFF

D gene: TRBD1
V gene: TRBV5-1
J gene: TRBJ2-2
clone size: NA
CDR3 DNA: TGCGCCAGCAGCTGGGGGACAGCTTACACCGGGGAGCTGTTTTTT
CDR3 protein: CASSWGTAYTGELFF

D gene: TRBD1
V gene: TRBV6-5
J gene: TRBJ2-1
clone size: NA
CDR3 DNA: TGTGCCAGCAGTTTAGCCGGGACAGGGAATGAGCAGTTCTTC
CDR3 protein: CASSLAGTGNEQFF

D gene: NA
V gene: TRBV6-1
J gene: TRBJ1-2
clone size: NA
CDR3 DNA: TGTGCCAGCAGTCCCAGATCCTATGGCTACACCTTC
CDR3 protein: CASSPRSYGYTF

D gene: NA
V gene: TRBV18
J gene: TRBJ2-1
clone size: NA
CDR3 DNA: TGTGCCAGCTCACCCGGGGCCCAGGGCAATGAGCAGTTCTTC
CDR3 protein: CASSPGAQGNEQFF

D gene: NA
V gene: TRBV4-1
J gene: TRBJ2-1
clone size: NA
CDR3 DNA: TGCGCCAGCAGCCAAGGAGGACACCTAGGCTCCTACAATGAGCAGTTCTTC
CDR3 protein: CASSQGGHLGSYNEQFF